This TCR beta chain was sequenced for a study of Ad26.COV2.S vaccination and SARS-CoV-2 variants. Study at large: Donor was assigned to the Ad26.COV2.S arm of trial COV1001. Into the muscle, Ad26.COV2.S was dosed once or twice, 56 days apart.

Trimming cost V 1 base and J 7 bases, with 2 bases left between them. The germline V gene encodes CDR1 SGHVS and CDR2 FQNEAQ. The CDR3 extends over 11 amino acids. Profiling relied on immunoSEQ multiplex PCR, and the TCRdb table lists in-frame clones only, not all of them. Among about 350,000 clones listed, about 88% were seen once. As to treatment: over 15 received Ad26.COV2.S at low or high dose, single or two shots; about 5 received placebo; per-sample allocation not given. Sampling was performed 63 days after the first vaccine or placebo injection. Whoever gave the sample was an adult aged 18-55 years in Boston.

The sample in question was peripheral blood, obtained in a trial of Ad26.COV2.S vaccine versus placebo. This clonotype originated in a person between 18 and 60 years old who received the Ad26.COV2.S COVID-19 vaccine or a placebo. The chain joins TRBV7-8 to TRBJ1-3; D unresolved. The CDR3 spells CASSLGNTIYF. CDR3 DNA: TGTGCCAGCAGCTTAGGTAACACCATATATTTT.